The 14 T cell receptor beta chains below all came from one sample that was sequenced in a study of CD8 T cells in Susac syndrome. cDNA came from about 0.5 to 1 ug RNA primed by random hexamers. TCRdb re-called the immunoSEQ multiplex PCR reads with MiXCR, one entry per CDR3 protein. The repertoire holds approximately 160,000 distinct CDR3 sequences, with approximately 95% as singletons. Sequenced sample: CD4+ T cells from PBMCs. The receptors originated from a human donor with Susac syndrome.

This rearrangement joins TRBV28 to TRBJ2-7; 8 positions agree with TRBD1. The CDR3 is 17 amino acids. Germline V gene sequence: CDR1 MDHEN, CDR2 SYDVKM. The V segment lost 5 bases and the J segment 3 bases; nucleotides outside the gene matches: 15. As DNA, the CDR3 is TGTGCCAGCAGTCAGTCAGGGGGCTCGTTGTTTCGCTACGAGCAGTACTTC. Protein product: CASSQSGGSLFRYEQYF.

The CDR3: CASSQVRGGETQYF. Here the CDR3 DNA reads TGTGCCAGCAGCCAAGTTAGGGGCGGAGAGACCCAGTACTTC. This chain joins TRBV4-2 and TRBJ2-5, with TRBD1 as a possible D gene (5 bases). This CDR3 is 14 amino acids long. Deletions cut 1 base from V and 4 bases from J, with 10 bases between. Germline-derived CDR1 and CDR2 are LGHNA and YNFKEQ.

J is TRBJ2-1 and V is TRBV4-3; 12 bases map to TRBD2. This CDR3 is built from 18 residues. Looked up from germline, CDR1 is LGHNA and CDR2 is YSLEER. Unmatched junction bases numbered 8, after V lost 1 base and J lost 4 bases. The CDR3 nucleotides read TGCGCCAGCAGCCAAGGGCTAGCGGGAGGGGGGATTTACAATGAGCAGTTCTTC. Translating it yields CASSQGLAGGGIYNEQFF.

V and J are TRBV5-6 and TRBJ2-5; TRBD1 might be the D (6 bases). The CDR3 loop spans 16 amino acids. Germline values: CDR1 SGHDT, CDR2 YYEEEE. V lost 4 bases and J lost 5, with 21 bases in between. The CDR3 loop is CASSRGQSRTGETQYF. CDR3 DNA sequence: TGTGCCAGCAGCCGGGGACAAAGTAGGACGGGGGAGACCCAGTACTTC.

The chain uses TRBV27 and TRBJ1-6, with D perhaps matching TRBD1 (6 bases). CDR1 MNHEY and CDR2 SMNVEV come from the germline V gene (reference sequence). The V end was cut by 3 bases, the J end by 7 bases, with 10 bases between. The CDR3 runs to 14 residues. This CDR3 is CASSFGGQNSPLHF. The DNA for the CDR3 is TGTGCCAGCAGTTTTGGGGGGCAGAATTCACCCCTCCACTTT.

V is TRBV4-3 and J is TRBJ2-1; 9 nucleotides align to TRBD2. The V segment lost 9 bases and the J segment 3 bases; nucleotides outside the gene matches: 9. This CDR3 region has 15 residues. Germline CDR1 is LGHNA and CDR2 is YSLEER. CDR3 DNA: TGCGCCAGTACCCCGCGGGGGGGCCTCTACAATGAGCAGTTCTTC. This codes for CASTPRGGLYNEQFF.

This clonotype appeared a single time. The chain couples TRBV9 to TRBJ2-5; 8 bases are shared with TRBD2. V was pared by 1 base and J by 2 bases, with 4 bases of the junction left unmatched. CDR1 is SGDLS, CDR2 YYNGEE, per germline. CDR3 size: 15 residues. The CDR3 nucleotides are TGTGCCAGCAGCGTAACGACTAGCGTACAAGAGACCCAGTACTTC. Its protein is CASSVTTSVQETQYF.

The chain combines TRBV12-3 or TRBV12-4 with TRBJ2-7; a weak D match, TRBD1 (7 bases). CDR3 length equals 16 residues. The V and J ends lost 5 bases and 0 bases respectively, with 17 bases between them. CDR3 DNA sequence: TGTGCCAGCAGTATGACAGGGACTTACAGCTCCTACGAGCAGTACTTC. Residues: CASSMTGTYSSYEQYF.

The chain combines TRBV30 with TRBJ1-1; TRBD1 aligns across 7 bases. J gave up 1 base and V 3 bases, and 2 bases lay outside the gene matches. The CDR3 is made up of 13 amino acids. Germline V lookup: CDR1 GTSNPN, CDR2 SVGIG (reference sequence). CDR3 region: CAWRGQPNTEAFF. The DNA of the CDR3 is TGTGCCTGGAGGGGACAGCCGAACACTGAAGCTTTCTTT.

The chain's CDR3 is CASSQGTGGHTEAFF. The CDR3 nucleotides are TGTGCCAGCAGCCAAGGTACAGGAGGTCACACTGAAGCTTTCTTT. This chain links TRBV3-1 with TRBJ1-1; D is possibly TRBD1 (5 bases). Germline values: CDR1 LGHDT, CDR2 YNNKEL (reference sequence). The ends were cut back, 1 base at V and 3 bases at J, with 12 bases in the middle. This CDR3 is built from 15 residues.

This chain links TRBV9 with TRBJ1-4, with D possibly being TRBD1 (5 bases). CDR1 and CDR2 (germline): SGDLS, YYNGEE. With 3 bases removed from V and 3 bases from J, the gap between germline ends came to 9 bases. The CDR3 is 14 residues long. CDR3: CASSARAPNEKLFF. As DNA, the CDR3 is TGTGCCAGCAGCGCCAGGGCACCTAATGAAAAACTGTTTTTT.

The chain combines TRBV9 with TRBJ2-7; a possible D gene is TRBD2 (5 bases). Germline loops: CDR1 SGDLS, CDR2 YYNGEE. This CDR3 is 15 amino acids long. With 0 bases removed from V and 1 base from J, the gap between germline ends came to 11 bases. The CDR3 sequence is CASSVGGMGSYEQYF. CDR3 nucleotide sequence: TGTGCCAGCAGCGTAGGAGGGATGGGGTCCTACGAGCAGTACTTC.

The chain carries TRBV14 and TRBJ1-6, with TRBD1 identical over 9 bases. The CDR3 is made up of 16 amino acids. CDR1 and CDR2 from the germline V gene are SGHDN and FVKESK. V dropped 4 bases and J dropped 4; count of bases not matched to a gene: 5. The CDR3 region has the DNA TGTGCCAGCAGCCGTGGACAGGGGCAATATAATTCACCCCTCCACTTT. This gives the protein CASSRGQGQYNSPLHF. Variable domain in full (rest from reference TRBV14 and TRBJ1-6): EAGVTQFPSHSVIEKGQTVTLRCDPISGHDNLYWYRRVMGKEIKFLLHFVKESKQDESGMPNNRFLAERTGGTYSTLKVQPAELEDSGVYFCASSRGQGQYNSPLHFGNGTRLTVT.

This chain links TRBV6-4 with TRBJ2-5; possibly TRBD2 for D (6 bases). Between the trimmed V and J ends, which lost 5 bases and 5 bases, there was a span of 12 bases. CDR1 MRHNA and CDR2 SNTAGT come from the germline V gene. The CDR3 contains 13 residues. The CDR3, as DNA: TGTGCCAGCAGTCATCCGGGGGTCGAGACCCAGTACTTC. Amino acid sequence: CASSHPGVETQYF.